This T cell receptor (beta chain) was sequenced in a study of T-cell reconstitution after alpha-beta-depleted transplantation in children. Molecular barcoding with unique molecular identifiers was used for the TCRbeta library. In TCRdb, the PCR reads were re-called with MiXCR into one record per CDR3 protein. The table includes under 250,000 distinct CDR3 sequences, approximately 17% detected once. The sample holds many counts of this clonotype. The clonotype comes from a male patient aged 2 to 9 who had a stem cell transplant for acute lymphoblastic leukemia, so the T cells may come from the graft donor. Sample: PBMCs, mostly from graft donor cells, taken 360 days after TCRalphabeta/CD19-depleted stem cell transplant.

CDR3 loop: CAISESHQSGEQFF. In nucleotides, the CDR3 is TGTGCCATCAGTGAAAGTCACCAATCGGGTGAGCAGTTCTTC. The chain joins TRBV10-3 to TRBJ2-1; D remains ambiguous. There are 14 residues in the CDR3. Between the trimmed V and J ends, which lost 3 bases and 9 bases, there was a span of 15 bases. The germline V gene has CDR1 ENHRY and CDR2 SYGVKD.